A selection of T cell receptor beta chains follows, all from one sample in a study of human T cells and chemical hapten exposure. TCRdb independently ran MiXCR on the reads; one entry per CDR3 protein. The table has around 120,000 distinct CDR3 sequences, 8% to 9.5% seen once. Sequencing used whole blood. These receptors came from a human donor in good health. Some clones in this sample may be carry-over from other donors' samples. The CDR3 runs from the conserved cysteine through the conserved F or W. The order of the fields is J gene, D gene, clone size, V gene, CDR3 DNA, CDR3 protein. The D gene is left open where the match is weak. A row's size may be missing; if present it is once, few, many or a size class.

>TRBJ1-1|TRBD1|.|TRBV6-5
TGTGCCAGCAGTACCACAGGGGGACCGAACACTGAAGCTTTCTTT
CASSTTGGPNTEAFF
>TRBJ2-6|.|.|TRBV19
TGTGCCAGTAGTTTCACCCCCGTCTCTGGGGCCAACGTCCTGACTTTC
CASSFTPVSGANVLTF
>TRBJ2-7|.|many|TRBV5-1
TGCGCCAGCAGCTTGGACAGGTCCTACGAGCAGTACTTC
CASSLDRSYEQYF
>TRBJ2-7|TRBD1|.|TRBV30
TGTGCCTGGACGAGACAGGGACGCCCCTACGAGCAGTACTTC
CAWTRQGRPYEQYF
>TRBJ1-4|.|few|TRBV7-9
TGTGCCAGCAGCTTAGAGTGGTCCAATGAAAAACTGTTTTTT
CASSLEWSNEKLFF
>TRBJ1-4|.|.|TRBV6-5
TGTGCCAGCAGCCACGGAGGAGGGAAACTGTTTTTT
CASSHGGGKLFF
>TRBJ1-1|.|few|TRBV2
TGTGCCAGCAGTGAAAGGGCAGGCGTGAACACTGAAGCTTTCTTT
CASSERAGVNTEAFF
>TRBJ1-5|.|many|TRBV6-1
TGTGCCACTGCCGGGGGTAGCAATCAGCCCCAGCATTTT
CATAGGSNQPQHF
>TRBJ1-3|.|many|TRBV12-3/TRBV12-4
TGTGCCAGCAGGGTTGCGGGAGGAAACACCATATATTTT
CASRVAGGNTIYF
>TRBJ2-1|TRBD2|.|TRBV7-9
TGTGCCAGCAGCGTCGATCAGGGACTAGCGGGGGGGAGCTCCTACAATGAGCAGTTCTTC
CASSVDQGLAGGSSYNEQFF
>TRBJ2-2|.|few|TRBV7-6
TGTGCCAGCCAGGGGTTTTTCGGGGAGCTGTTTTTT
CASQGFFGELFF
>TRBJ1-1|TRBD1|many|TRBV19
TGTGCCAGTAGTAGCGGACAGGCCAGTGACACTGAAGCTTTCTTT
CASSSGQASDTEAFF
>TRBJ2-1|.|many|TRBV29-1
TGCAGCACTGGGGTTCTCAGTCCAGGGTCGGGTGAGCAGTTCTTC
CSTGVLSPGSGEQFF
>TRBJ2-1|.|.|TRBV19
TGTGCCAGTAGTAGTTTCTCTCTTGACAATGAGCAGTTCTTC
CASSSFSLDNEQFF
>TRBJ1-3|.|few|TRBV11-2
TGTGCCAGCAGCTTAGATGGAGCCTTCAGCTCTGGAAACACCATATATTTT
CASSLDGAFSSGNTIYF
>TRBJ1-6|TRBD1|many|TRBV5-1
TGCGCCAGCAGCTCGGGGACAGTCAATTCACCCCTCCACTTT
CASSSGTVNSPLHF
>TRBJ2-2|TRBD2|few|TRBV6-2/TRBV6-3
TGTGCCAGCAGTTACTCACCGGGACTAGCGGGAGACCCGAACACCGGGGAGCTGTTTTTT
CASSYSPGLAGDPNTGELFF
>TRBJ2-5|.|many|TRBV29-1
TGCAGCGTTGAACTGTCCGGACCAGCGGAGACCCAGTACTTC
CSVELSGPAETQYF
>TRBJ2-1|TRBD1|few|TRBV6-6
TGTGCCAGCAACCCAGGGGGCAATGAGCAGTTCTTC
CASNPGGNEQFF
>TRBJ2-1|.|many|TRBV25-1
TGTGCCAGCAGCCCCTCTCAGTTTCGGGAGCAGTTCTTC
CASSPSQFREQFF
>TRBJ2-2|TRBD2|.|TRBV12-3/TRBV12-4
TGTGCCAGCAGTTTAATAAAGGGGAGGGACACCGGGGAGCTGTTTTTT
CASSLIKGRDTGELFF
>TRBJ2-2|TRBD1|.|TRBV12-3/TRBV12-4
TGTGCCAGCACCCCAGACAGGGGTTTTTTGGCCGGGGAGCTGTTTTTT
CASTPDRGFLAGELFF
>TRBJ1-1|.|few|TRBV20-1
TGCAGTGCTAGAGTGCAGCGGGTCGGGGAAGCTTTCTTT
CSARVQRVGEAFF
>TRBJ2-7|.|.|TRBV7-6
TGTGCCAGCAGCCCACGAGGCCGGCCCTCCTACGAGCAGTACTTC
CASSPRGRPSYEQYF
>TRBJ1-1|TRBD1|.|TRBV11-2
TGTGCCAGCCAACAGGGGAAAGGCACTGAAGCTTTCTTT
CASQQGKGTEAFF
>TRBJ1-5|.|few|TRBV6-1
TGTGCCAGCAGGGAGTCCCGGAGGAGCAATCAGCCCCAGCATTTT
CASRESRRSNQPQHF
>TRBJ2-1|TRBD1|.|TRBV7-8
TGTGCCAGCAGCCAACAAACCAGACAGGGGGTACCATTCAATGAGCAGTTCTTC
CASSQQTRQGVPFNEQFF
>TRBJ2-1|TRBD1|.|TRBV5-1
TGCGCCAGCAGCGGGGGACAGCCCGTGGATGAGCAGTTCTTC
CASSGGQPVDEQFF